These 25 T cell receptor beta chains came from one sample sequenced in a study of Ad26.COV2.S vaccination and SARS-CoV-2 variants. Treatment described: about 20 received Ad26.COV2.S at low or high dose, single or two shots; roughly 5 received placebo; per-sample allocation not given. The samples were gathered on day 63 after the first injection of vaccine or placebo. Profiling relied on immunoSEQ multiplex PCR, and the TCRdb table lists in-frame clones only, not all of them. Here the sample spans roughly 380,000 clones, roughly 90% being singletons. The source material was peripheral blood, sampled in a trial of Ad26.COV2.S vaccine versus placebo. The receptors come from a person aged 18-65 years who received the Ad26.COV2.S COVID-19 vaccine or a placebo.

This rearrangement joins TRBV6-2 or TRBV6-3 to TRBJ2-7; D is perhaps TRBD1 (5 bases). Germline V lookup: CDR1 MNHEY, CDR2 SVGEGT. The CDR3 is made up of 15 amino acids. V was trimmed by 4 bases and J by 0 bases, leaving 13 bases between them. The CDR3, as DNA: TGTGCCAGCAGTTTTATTCAGGGAAGCTCCTACGAGCAGTACTTC. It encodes CASSFIQGSSYEQYF.

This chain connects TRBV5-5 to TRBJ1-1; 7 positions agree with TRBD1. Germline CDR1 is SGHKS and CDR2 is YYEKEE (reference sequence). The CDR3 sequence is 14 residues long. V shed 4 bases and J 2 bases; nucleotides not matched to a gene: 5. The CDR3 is CASSRYRGNTEAFF. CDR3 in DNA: TGTGCCAGCAGCAGATACAGGGGAAACACTGAAGCTTTCTTT.

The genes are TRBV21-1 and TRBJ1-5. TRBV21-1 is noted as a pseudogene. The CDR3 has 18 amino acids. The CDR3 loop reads CASSRTHRRRGSNQPQHF. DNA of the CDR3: TGTGCCAGCAGCAGGACGCATCGTAGGCGGGGTAGCAATCAGCCCCAGCATTTT.

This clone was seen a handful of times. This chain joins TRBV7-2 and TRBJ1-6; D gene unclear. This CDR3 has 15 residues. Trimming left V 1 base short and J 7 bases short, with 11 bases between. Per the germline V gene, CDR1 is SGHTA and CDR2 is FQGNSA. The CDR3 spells CASSLEGFGNSPLHF. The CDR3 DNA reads TGTGCCAGCAGCTTAGAAGGGTTTGGGAATTCACCCCTCCACTTT.

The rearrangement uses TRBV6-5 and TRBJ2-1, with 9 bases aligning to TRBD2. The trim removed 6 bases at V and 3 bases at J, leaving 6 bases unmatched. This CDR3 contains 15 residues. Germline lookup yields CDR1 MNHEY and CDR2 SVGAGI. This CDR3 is CASRASSGIYNEQFF. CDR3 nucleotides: TGTGCCAGCAGGGCGTCTAGCGGGATCTACAATGAGCAGTTCTTC.

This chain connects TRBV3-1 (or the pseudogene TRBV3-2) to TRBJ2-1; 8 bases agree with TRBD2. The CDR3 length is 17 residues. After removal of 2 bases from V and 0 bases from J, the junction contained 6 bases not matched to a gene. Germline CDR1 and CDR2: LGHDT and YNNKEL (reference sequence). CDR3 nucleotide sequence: TGTGCCAGCAGCCAATTCCTAGCGGGCTACTCCTACAATGAGCAGTTCTTC. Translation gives CASSQFLAGYSYNEQFF.

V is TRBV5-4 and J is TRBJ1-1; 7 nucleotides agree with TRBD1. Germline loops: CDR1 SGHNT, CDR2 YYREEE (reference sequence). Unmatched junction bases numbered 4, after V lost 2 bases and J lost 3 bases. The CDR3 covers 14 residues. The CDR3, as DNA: TGTGCCAGCAGCTTTCAAACAGGGGACACTGAAGCTTTCTTT. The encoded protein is CASSFQTGDTEAFF.

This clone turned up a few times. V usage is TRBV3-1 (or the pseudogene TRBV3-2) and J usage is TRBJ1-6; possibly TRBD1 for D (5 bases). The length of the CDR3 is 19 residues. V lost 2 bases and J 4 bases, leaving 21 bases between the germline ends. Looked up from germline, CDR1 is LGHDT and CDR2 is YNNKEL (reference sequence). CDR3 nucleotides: TGTGCCAGCAGCCAAATGATCCAAACGGGGACGTTTTATAATTCACCCCTCCACTTT. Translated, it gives CASSQMIQTGTFYNSPLHF.

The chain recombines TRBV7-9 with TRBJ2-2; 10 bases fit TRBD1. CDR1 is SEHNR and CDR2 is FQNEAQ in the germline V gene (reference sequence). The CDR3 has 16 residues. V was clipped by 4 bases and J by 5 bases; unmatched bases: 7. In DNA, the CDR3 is TGTGCCAGCAGCTACCCGGGACAGGGGCGAACCGGGGAGCTGTTTTTT. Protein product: CASSYPGQGRTGELFF. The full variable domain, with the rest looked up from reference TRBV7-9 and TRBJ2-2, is DTGVSQNPRHKITKRGQNVTFRCDPISEHNRLYWYRQTLGQGPEFLTYFQNEAQLEKSRLLSDRFSAERPKGSFSTLEIQRTEQGDSAMYLCASSYPGQGRTGELFFGEGSRLTVL.

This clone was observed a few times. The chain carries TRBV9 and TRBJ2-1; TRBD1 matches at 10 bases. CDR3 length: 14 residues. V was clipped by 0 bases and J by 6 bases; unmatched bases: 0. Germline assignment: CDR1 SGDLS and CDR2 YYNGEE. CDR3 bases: TGTGCCAGCAGCGTAGGGACAGGGGGCAATGAGCAGTTCTTC. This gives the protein CASSVGTGGNEQFF.

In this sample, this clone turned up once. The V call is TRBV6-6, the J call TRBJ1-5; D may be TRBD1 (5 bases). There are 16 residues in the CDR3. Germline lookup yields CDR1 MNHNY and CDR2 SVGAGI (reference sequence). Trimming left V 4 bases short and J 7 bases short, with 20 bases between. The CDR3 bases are TGTGCCAGCAGTTCGAGGGGCGCGGGAGGTGGGCAGCCCCAGCATTTT. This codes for CASSSRGAGGGQPQHF.

The CDR3 sequence: CASSQTHSYEQYF. The CDR3, as DNA: TGTGCCAGCAGCCAGACACACTCCTACGAGCAGTACTTC. The chain links TRBV6-5 to TRBJ2-7; no clear D. The germline V and J ends were trimmed by 6 bases and 0 bases, with 9 bases remaining between them. This CDR3 contains 13 residues. Germline CDR1 MNHEY, CDR2 SVGAGI.

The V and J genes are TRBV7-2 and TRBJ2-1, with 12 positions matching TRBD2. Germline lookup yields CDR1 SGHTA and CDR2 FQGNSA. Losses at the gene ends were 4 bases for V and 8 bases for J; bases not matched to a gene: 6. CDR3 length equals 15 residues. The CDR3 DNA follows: TGTGCCAGCAGCTACCTAGCGGGGGGGATAGATGAGCAGTTCTTC. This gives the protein CASSYLAGGIDEQFF.

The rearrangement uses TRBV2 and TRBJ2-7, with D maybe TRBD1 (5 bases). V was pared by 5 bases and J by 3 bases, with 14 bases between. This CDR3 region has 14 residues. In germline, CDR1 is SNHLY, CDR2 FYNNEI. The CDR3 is CASSFTVGVYEQYF. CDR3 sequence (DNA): TGTGCCAGCAGTTTTACAGTAGGGGTCTACGAGCAGTACTTC.

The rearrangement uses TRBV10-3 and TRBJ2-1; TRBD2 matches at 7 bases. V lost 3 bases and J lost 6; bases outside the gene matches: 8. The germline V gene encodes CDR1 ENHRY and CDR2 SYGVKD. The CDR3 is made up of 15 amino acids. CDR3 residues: CAISDEASGANEQFF. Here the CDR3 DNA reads TGTGCCATCAGTGATGAGGCTAGCGGAGCCAATGAGCAGTTCTTC.

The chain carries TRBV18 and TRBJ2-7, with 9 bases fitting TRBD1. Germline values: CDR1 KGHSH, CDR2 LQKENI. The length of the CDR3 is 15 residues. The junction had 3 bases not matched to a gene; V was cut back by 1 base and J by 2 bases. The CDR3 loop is CASSPRDRVTYEQYF. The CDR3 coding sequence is TGTGCCAGCTCACCACGGGACAGGGTCACCTACGAGCAGTACTTC.

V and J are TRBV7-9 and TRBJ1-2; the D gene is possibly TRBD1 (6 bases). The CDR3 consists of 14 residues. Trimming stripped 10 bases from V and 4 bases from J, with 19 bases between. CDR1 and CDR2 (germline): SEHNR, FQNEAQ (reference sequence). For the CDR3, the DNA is TGTGCCATCCTCCAGGGGTTCCCCCTCTATGGCTACACCTTC. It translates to CAILQGFPLYGYTF.

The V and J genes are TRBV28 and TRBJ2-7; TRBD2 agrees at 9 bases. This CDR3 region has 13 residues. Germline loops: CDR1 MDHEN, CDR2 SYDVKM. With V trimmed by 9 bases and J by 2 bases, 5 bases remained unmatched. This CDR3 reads CASTGTSPYEQYF. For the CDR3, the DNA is TGTGCCAGTACCGGGACTAGCCCCTACGAGCAGTACTTC.

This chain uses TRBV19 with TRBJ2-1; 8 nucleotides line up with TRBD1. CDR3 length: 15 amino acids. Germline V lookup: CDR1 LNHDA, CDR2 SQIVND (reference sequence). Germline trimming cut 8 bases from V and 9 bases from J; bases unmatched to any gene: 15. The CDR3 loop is CASCPRQGQWIEQFF. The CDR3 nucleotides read TGTGCCAGTTGCCCTAGACAGGGGCAGTGGATTGAGCAGTTCTTC.

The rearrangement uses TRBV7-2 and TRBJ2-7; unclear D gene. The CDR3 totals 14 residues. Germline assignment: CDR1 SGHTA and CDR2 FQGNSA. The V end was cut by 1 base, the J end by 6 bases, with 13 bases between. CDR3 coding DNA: TGTGCCAGCAGCTTAGTCATGGGCAGTTCCGAGCAGTACTTC. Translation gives CASSLVMGSSEQYF.

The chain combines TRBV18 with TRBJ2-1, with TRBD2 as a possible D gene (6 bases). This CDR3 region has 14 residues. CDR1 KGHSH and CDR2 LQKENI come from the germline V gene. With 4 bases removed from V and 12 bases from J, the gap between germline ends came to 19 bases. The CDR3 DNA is TGTGCCAGCTCACTGGGGACTGGTTCGGATTGGCAGTTCTTC. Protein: CASSLGTGSDWQFF.

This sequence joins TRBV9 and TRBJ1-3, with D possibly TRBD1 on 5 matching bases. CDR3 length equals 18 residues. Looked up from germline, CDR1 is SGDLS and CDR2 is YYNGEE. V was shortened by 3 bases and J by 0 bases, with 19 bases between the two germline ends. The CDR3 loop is CASSARTGPAISGNTIYF. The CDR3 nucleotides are TGTGCCAGCAGCGCCCGGACGGGACCAGCTATCTCTGGAAACACCATATATTTT.

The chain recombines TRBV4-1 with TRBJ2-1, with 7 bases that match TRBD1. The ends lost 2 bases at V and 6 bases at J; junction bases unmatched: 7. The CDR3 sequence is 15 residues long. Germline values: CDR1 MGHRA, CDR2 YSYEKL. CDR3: CASSQTGDFSNEQFF. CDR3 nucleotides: TGCGCCAGCAGCCAAACAGGGGATTTCTCCAATGAGCAGTTCTTC.

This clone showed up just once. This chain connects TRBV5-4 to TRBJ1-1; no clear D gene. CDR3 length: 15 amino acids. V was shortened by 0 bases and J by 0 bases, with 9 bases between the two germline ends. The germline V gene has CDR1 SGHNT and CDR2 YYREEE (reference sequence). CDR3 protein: CASSLDSSMNTEAFF. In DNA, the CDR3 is TGTGCCAGCAGCTTGGACAGTAGCATGAACACTGAAGCTTTCTTT.

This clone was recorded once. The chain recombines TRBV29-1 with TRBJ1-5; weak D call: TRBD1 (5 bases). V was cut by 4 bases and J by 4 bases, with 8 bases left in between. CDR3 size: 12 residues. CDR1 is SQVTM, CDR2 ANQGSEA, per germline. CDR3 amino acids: CSVGRGNQPQHF. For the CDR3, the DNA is TGCAGCGTTGGGAGGGGAAATCAGCCCCAGCATTTT.